The clone carrying this T cell receptor (beta chain) has only a few counts. Adults between roughly 18 and 95 years of age took part from 24 US areas. The data were taken from a study of blood T cell repertoires in COVID-19. Germline V lookup: CDR1 MRHNA, CDR2 SNTAGT. This CDR3 comprises 17 residues. V lost 6 bases, J lost 0 bases, and 8 bases stayed unmatched. Original data processing: Amplification of reference gene primers was used by the study to estimate nucleated cell counts. Libraries were prepared by immunoSEQ multiplex PCR; TCRdb keeps only in-frame clonotypes and omits some of them. The V and J calls and the clone size are those of that table, but D and trimming were determined from the DNA. Of roughly 160,000 clones in the sample, approximately 81% are singletons; the top ten hold over 15%.

The chain carries TRBV6-4 and TRBJ2-1, with 10 positions matching TRBD1. The receptor comes from a man aged 55 to 70 who had recovered from COVID-19. Sequencing input: PBMCs or T cells enriched from blood (not recorded which). CDR3 nucleotide sequence: TGTGCCAGCAGGACGACAGGGGGCAGGAGCTCCTACAATGAGCAGTTCTTC. This codes for CASRTTGGRSSYNEQFF.